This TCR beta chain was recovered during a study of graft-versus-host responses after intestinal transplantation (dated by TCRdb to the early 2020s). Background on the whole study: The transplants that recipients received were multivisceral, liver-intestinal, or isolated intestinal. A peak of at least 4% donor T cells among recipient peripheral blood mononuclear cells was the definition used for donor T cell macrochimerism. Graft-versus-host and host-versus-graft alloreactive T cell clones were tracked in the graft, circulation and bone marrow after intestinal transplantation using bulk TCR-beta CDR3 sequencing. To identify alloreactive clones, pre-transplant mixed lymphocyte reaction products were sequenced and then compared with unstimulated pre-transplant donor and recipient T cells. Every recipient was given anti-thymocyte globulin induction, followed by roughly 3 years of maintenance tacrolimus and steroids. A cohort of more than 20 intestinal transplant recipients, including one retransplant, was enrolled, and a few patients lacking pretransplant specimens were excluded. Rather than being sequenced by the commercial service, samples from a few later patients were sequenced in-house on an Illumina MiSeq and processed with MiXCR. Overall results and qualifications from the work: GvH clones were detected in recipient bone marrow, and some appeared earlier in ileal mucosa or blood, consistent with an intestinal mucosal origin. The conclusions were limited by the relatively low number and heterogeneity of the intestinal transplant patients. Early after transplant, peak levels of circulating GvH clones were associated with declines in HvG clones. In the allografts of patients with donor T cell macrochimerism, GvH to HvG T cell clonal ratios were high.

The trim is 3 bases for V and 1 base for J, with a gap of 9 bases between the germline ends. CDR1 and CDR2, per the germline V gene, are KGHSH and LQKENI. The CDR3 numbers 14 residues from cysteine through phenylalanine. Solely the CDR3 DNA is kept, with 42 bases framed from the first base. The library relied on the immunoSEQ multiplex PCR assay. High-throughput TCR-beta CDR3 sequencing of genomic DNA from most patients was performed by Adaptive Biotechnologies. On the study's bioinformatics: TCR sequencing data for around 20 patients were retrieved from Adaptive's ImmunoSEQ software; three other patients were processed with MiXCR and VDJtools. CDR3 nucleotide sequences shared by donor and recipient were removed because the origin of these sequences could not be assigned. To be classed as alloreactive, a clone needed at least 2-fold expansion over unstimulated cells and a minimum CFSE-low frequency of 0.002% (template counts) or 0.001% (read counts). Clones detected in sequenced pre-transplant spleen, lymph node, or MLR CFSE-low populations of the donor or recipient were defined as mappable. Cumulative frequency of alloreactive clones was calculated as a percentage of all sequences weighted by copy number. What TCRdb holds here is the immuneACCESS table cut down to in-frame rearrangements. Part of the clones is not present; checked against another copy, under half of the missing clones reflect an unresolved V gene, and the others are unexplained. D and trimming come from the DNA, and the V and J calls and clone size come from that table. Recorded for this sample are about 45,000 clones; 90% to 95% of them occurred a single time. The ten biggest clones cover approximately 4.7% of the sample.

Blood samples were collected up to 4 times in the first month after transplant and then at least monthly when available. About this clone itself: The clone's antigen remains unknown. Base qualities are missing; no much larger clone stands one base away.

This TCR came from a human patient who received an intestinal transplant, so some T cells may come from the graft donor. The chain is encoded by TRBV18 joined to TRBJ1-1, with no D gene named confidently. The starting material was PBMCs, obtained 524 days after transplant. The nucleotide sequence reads TGTGCCAGCTCACCCGCGGTAGGGAACACTGAAGCTTTCTTT. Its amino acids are CASSPAVGNTEAFF.